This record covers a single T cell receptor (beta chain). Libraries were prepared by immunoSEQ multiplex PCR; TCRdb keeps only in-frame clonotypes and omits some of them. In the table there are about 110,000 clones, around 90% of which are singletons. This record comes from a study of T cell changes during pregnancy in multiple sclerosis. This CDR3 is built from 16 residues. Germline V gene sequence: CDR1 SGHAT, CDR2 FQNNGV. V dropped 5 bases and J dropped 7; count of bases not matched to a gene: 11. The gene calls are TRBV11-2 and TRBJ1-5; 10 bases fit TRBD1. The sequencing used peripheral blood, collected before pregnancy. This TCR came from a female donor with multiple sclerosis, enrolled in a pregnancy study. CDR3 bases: TGTGCCAGCAGCGCCGAATTCGGGACAGGGGCACAGCCCCAGCATTTT. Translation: CASSAEFGTGAQPQHF.